The clone carrying this T cell receptor beta chain turned up a few times. The data were obtained in a study of response to subunit inactivated influenza vaccine. Germline values: CDR1 SNHLY, CDR2 FYNNEI. Between the trimmed V and J ends, which lost 1 base and 0 bases, there was a span of 10 bases. The CDR3 sequence is 16 residues long. TCRdb re-analysed the RT-PCR reads in MiXCR, keeping a single row per CDR3 protein. Here the sample spans 800,000 or so distinct CDR3 sequences, approximately 22% being singletons. The sequences come from PBMCs from blood, collected approximately 5 days after vaccination. The clonotype comes from a man aged 45 to 65 who received an inactivated influenza vaccine. The gene calls are TRBV2 and TRBJ2-4, with D uncertain. The CDR3 loop reads CASSEGARLAKNIQYF. DNA of the CDR3: TGTGCCAGCAGTGAAGGGGCACGACTAGCCAAAAACATTCAGTACTTC.